Listed here is a single TCR beta chain. Its specificity is not known. This entry is derived from a study of radiotherapy plus CTLA-4 blockade in lung cancer. General study findings and limits: Among blood TCR repertoires after radiotherapy plus ipilimumab, tumor-derived clones expanded.

Measured with immunoSEQ multiplex PCR; TCRdb has only the in-frame clones, and not every one. This sample has 81,000 or so clones, with 78% found just once. Trimming at V came to 2 bases and at J to 5 bases, leaving 7 bases not matched to a gene. The CDR3 covers 15 residues. Germline V gene lookup returns CDR1 MGHDK and CDR2 SYGVNS. The specimen comprised peripheral blood, sampled from a patient treated with radiotherapy plus ipilimumab. This sequence originates from a human donor with non-small cell lung cancer whose response to radiotherapy plus ipilimumab could not be evaluated. Some clones in this sample may be carry-over from other donors' samples. This chain connects TRBV25-1 to TRBJ2-7; 9 nucleotides agree with TRBD1. The CDR3 here is CASSEIGTGKDEQYF. The CDR3 nucleotides are TGTGCCAGCAGTGAAATAGGGACAGGGAAAGACGAGCAGTACTTC.